Below, 11 T cell receptor beta chains from the same sample are listed, as sequenced in a study of blood T cell repertoires in COVID-19. The table came from immunoSEQ multiplex PCR; TCRdb's copy has only in-frame clones and leaves some out. Of 45,000 to 65,000 clones listed, approximately 89% are singletons. Sequenced sample: peripheral blood. All receptors derive from a human donor in a cohort sampled during active COVID-19.

V usage is TRBV11-1 and J usage is TRBJ2-5, with D hard to call. The CDR3 sequence is 14 residues long. Per germline, CDR1 SGHAT and CDR2 FQDESV (reference sequence). The V gene lost 2 bases and the J gene lost 2 bases, with 9 bases spanning the gap. The CDR3 region has the DNA TGTGCCAGCAGCTTATCATGGCAGCAAGAGACCCAGTACTTC. Translation: CASSLSWQQETQYF.

V and J are TRBV5-1 and TRBJ2-2, with a possible D match to TRBD2 (6 bases). Germline CDR1 SGHRS, CDR2 YFSETQ. V was shortened by 4 bases and J by 6 bases, with 13 bases between the two germline ends. This CDR3 is built from 14 residues. The CDR3 DNA follows: TGCGCCAGCAGCCCGACTAGTTTGTCCGGGGAGCTGTTTTTT. Its translation is CASSPTSLSGELFF.

This clone was detected only once. The chain recombines TRBV9 with TRBJ1-2; the D is unclear. V lost 0 bases, J lost 3 bases, and 6 bases lay in between. The germline gives CDR1 SGDLS, CDR2 YYNGEE. This CDR3 region has 13 residues. For the CDR3, the DNA is TGTGCCAGCAGCGTAGGGCGGGACTATGGCTACACCTTC. Translated: CASSVGRDYGYTF. The full variable domain, in which reference TRBV9 and TRBJ1-2 provide the parts outside the CDR3, is DSGVTQTPKHLITATGQRVTLRCSPRSGDLSVYWYQQSLDQGLQFLIQYYNGEERAKGNILERFSAQQFPDLHSELNLSSLELGDSALYFCASSVGRDYGYTFGSGTRLTVV.

V is TRBV18 and J is TRBJ2-2; weak D call: TRBD1 (6 bases). The germline V gene encodes CDR1 KGHSH and CDR2 LQKENI. There are 16 residues in the CDR3. V lost 0 bases and J lost 5, with 13 bases in between. CDR3 residues: CASSPPRTDSTGELFF. CDR3 DNA sequence: TGTGCCAGCTCACCACCCCGGACAGACTCAACCGGGGAGCTGTTTTTT.

The rearrangement links TRBV7-9 to TRBJ2-3; D possibly corresponds to TRBD2 (5 bases). The length of the CDR3 is 15 residues. Trimming shortened V by 3 bases and J by 2 bases, and 12 bases separated the two germline ends. Germline lookup yields CDR1 SEHNR and CDR2 FQNEAQ (reference sequence). The CDR3 region is CASSFNGINTDTQYF. CDR3 nucleotide sequence: TGTGCCAGCAGCTTTAACGGGATTAACACAGATACGCAGTATTTT.

This chain uses TRBV5-1 with TRBJ2-1; 11 bases map to TRBD2. Germline CDR1 SGHRS, CDR2 YFSETQ. This CDR3 region has 18 residues. Germline trimming cut 0 bases from V and 8 bases from J; bases unmatched to any gene: 13. CDR3 residues: CASSLAELAGAPAHEQFF. The CDR3 nucleotides are TGCGCCAGCAGCTTGGCCGAACTAGCGGGAGCTCCAGCCCATGAGCAGTTCTTC.

Only one count was recorded for this clone. This sequence joins TRBV24-1 and TRBJ1-2; D not resolved. Trimming shortened V by 1 base and J by 8 bases, and 10 bases separated the two germline ends. The CDR3 sequence is 13 residues long. CDR1 and CDR2 from the germline V gene are KGHDR and SFDVKD. The CDR3 coding sequence is TGTGCCACCAGTGATTTTGTGGGGAGCGGCTACACCTTC. Its translation: CATSDFVGSGYTF.

A few counts support this clone. The chain recombines TRBV2 with TRBJ2-1, with 10 bases identical to TRBD1. This CDR3 has 13 amino acids. V lost 3 bases and J lost 14; bases outside the gene matches: 7. From germline, CDR1 is SNHLY and CDR2 FYNNEI. CDR3 region: CASSEDRGFGKFF. The CDR3 nucleotides are TGTGCCAGCAGTGAGGACAGGGGGTTTGGGAAGTTCTTC.

The count of this clone is one. The chain employs TRBV2 and TRBJ2-1; the D is unclear. CDR3 length equals 16 residues. The ends were cut back, 5 bases at V and 1 base at J, with 15 bases in the middle. Germline-derived CDR1 and CDR2 are SNHLY and FYNNEI. This CDR3 is CASSHPSLLSYNEQFF. The CDR3 DNA follows: TGTGCCAGCAGTCACCCCTCACTGCTATCCTACAATGAGCAGTTCTTC.

CDR3 DNA sequence: TGTGCCAGCAGCAACAGGGTCTCCTACAATGAGCAGTTCTTC. This translates into CASSNRVSYNEQFF. The genes are TRBV7-2 and TRBJ2-1; tentative D call: TRBD1 (6 bases). CDR3 length equals 14 residues. V lost 5 bases to trimming and J lost 0 bases, with 8 bases between them. Germline CDR1 and CDR2: SGHTA and FQGNSA. The whole variable domain, remainder taken from reference TRBV7-2 and TRBJ2-1, is GAGVSQSPSNKVTEKGKDVELRCDPISGHTALYWYRQSLGQGLEFLIYFQGNSAPDKSGLPSDRFSAERTGGSVSTLTIQRTQQEDSAVYLCASSNRVSYNEQFFGPGTRLTVL.

This clone was counted between two and nine times. Here the CDR3 reads CASSFVQGDGPQHF. The CDR3 nucleotides read TGTGCCAGCAGTTTTGTCCAGGGGGACGGGCCCCAGCATTTT. This sequence joins TRBV7-2 and TRBJ1-5; 7 bases align to TRBD1. Germline CDR1 reads SGHTA; CDR2 reads FQGNSA. The V segment lost 6 bases and the J segment 9 bases; nucleotides outside the gene matches: 11. This CDR3 has 14 residues.